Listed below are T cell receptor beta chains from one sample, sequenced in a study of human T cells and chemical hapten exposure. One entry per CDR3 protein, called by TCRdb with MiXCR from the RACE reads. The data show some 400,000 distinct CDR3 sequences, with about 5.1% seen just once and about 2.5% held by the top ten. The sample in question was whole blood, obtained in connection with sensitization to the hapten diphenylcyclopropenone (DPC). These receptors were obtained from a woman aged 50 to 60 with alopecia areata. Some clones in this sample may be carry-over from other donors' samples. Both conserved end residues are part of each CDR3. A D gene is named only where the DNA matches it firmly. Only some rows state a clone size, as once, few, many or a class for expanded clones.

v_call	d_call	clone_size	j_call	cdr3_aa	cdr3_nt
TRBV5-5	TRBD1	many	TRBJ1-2	CASSSQLTGTYYGYTF	TGTGCCAGCAGCTCTCAGCTGACAGGGACCTACTATGGCTACACCTTC
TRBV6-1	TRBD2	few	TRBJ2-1	CASLPGLAGGPYYGNEQFF	TGTGCCAGCTTGCCTGGACTAGCGGGAGGGCCATATTATGGTAATGAGCAGTTCTTC
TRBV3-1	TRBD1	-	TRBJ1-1	CASRAGGRGTEAFF	TGTGCCAGCAGAGCAGGGGGGAGGGGCACTGAAGCTTTCTTT
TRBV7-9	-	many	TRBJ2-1	CASSLPSIGGEQFF	TGTGCCAGCAGCTTACCTTCGATTGGAGGAGAGCAGTTCTTC
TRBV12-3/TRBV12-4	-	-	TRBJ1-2	CASKPARGGDGYTF	TGTGCCAGCAAGCCAGCCAGGGGAGGGGATGGCTACACCTTC
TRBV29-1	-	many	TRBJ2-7	CSVDKGYKNEQYF	TGCAGCGTTGATAAGGGTTACAAGAACGAGCAGTACTTC
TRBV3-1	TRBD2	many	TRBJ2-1	CASSLRGGQYNEQFF	TGTGCCAGCAGCCTCCGGGGGGGCCAGTACAATGAGCAGTTCTTC
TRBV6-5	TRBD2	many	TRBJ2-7	CASSFGRGDAYEQYF	TGTGCCAGCAGCTTCGGGCGGGGGGACGCCTACGAGCAGTACTTC
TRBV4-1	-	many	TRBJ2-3	CASSQDQGSPNWADTQYF	TGCGCCAGCAGCCAAGATCAGGGCAGCCCAAATTGGGCAGATACGCAGTATTTT
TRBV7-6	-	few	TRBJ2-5	CASSLPYRRGQETQYF	TGTGCCAGCAGCTTACCCTATCGGAGGGGGCAAGAGACCCAGTACTTC
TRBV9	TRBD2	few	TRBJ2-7	CASSVASGSNYEQYF	TGTGCCAGCAGCGTAGCCAGCGGGAGCAACTACGAGCAGTACTTC
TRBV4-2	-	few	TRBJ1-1	CASSHYDTRRANTEAFF	TGTGCCAGCAGCCATTATGACACCCGTCGGGCGAACACTGAAGCTTTCTTT
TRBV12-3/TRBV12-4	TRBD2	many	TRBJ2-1	CASSSRGGLGNEQFF	TGTGCCAGCAGTTCGCGGGGGGGCCTCGGAAATGAGCAGTTCTTC
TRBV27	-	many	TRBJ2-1	CASSVRGPSSYNEQFF	TGTGCCAGCAGTGTAAGGGGACCTAGCTCCTACAATGAGCAGTTCTTC
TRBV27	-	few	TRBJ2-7	CASSLSGTGVGEQYF	TGTGCCAGCAGTTTATCGGGGACTGGGGTAGGGGAGCAGTACTTC
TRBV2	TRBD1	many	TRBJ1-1	CASSVTGGRSAEAFF	TGTGCCAGCAGTGTAACAGGGGGTCGAAGCGCTGAAGCTTTCTTT
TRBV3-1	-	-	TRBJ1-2	CASSQGNSGAGYTF	TGTGCCAGCAGCCAAGGAAATTCGGGGGCTGGCTACACCTTC
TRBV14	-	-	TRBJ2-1	CASSHRAGNNEQFF	TGTGCCAGCAGCCACCGAGCGGGTAACAATGAGCAGTTCTTC
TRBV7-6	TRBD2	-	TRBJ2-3	CASSLGGLAGGTDTQYF	TGTGCCAGCAGCTTAGGAGGACTAGCGGGGGGGACAGATACGCAGTATTTT
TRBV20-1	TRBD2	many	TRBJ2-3	CSAAGTSGFTDTQYF	TGCAGTGCGGCCGGGACTAGCGGCTTCACAGATACGCAGTATTTT
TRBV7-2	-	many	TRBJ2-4	CASSRPGGIQYF	TGTGCCAGCAGCAGGCCGGGCGGCATTCAGTACTTC
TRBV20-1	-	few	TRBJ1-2	CSASSNYGYTF	TGCAGTGCTAGTAGCAACTATGGCTACACCTTC
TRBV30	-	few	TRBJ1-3	CAWSVRATIYF	TGTGCCTGGAGTGTCCGGGCCACCATATATTTT
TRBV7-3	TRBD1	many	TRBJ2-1	CASSHRDRGGNEQFF	TGTGCCAGCAGCCACCGGGACAGGGGGGGCAATGAGCAGTTCTTC
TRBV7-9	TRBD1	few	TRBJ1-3	CASSRDRGRNTIYF	TGTGCCAGCAGCCGGGACAGGGGGAGGAACACCATATATTTT
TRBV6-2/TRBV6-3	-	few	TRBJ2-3	CASTASGSSTDTQYF	TGTGCCAGCACCGCAAGCGGAAGTAGCACAGATACGCAGTATTTT
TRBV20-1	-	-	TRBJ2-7	CSARDISGGDEQYF	TGCAGTGCTAGAGATATAAGTGGGGGCGACGAGCAGTACTTC
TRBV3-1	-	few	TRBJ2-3	CASSQGGVLAHTDTQYF	TGTGCCAGCAGCCAAGGGGGAGTCCTTGCCCACACAGATACGCAGTATTTT
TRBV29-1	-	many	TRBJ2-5	CSVSGIYTRRTQYF	TGCAGCGTTTCGGGGATTTACACGCGGCGGACCCAGTACTTC
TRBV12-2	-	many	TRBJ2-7	CASRPRTVPGYEQYF	TGTGCAAGTCGCCCGCGGACAGTGCCGGGCTACGAGCAGTACTTC
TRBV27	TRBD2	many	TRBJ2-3	CASSSPGLGDTQYF	TGTGCCAGCAGTTCTCCGGGACTAGGCGATACGCAGTATTTT
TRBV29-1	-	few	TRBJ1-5	CSVAQENQPQHF	TGCAGCGTTGCACAGGAGAATCAGCCCCAGCATTTT
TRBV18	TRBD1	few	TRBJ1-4	CASSPRGQTNEKLFF	TGTGCCAGCTCACCACGGGGACAGACTAATGAAAAACTGTTTTTT
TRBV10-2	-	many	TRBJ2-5	CASSESTRQETQYF	TGCGCCAGCAGTGAGTCGACTCGGCAAGAGACCCAGTACTTC
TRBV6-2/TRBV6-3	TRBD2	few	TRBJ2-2	CASSRMLAVNTGELFF	TGTGCCAGCAGCCGTATGCTAGCGGTCAACACCGGGGAGCTGTTTTTT
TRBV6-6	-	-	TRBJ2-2	CASSYHGSTGELFF	TGTGCCAGCAGTTACCATGGATCCACCGGGGAGCTGTTTTTT
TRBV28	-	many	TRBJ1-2	CASSFRNYGYTF	TGTGCCAGCAGTTTCAGGAACTATGGCTACACCTTC
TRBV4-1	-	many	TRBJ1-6	CASSQVPEGASPLHF	TGCGCCAGCAGCCAAGTGCCAGAGGGAGCATCACCCCTCCACTTT
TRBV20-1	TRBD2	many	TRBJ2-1	CSARSAGGNEQFF	TGCAGTGCTAGATCAGCGGGGGGAAATGAGCAGTTCTTC
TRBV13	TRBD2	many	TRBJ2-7	CASSAGLAGSYEQYF	TGTGCCAGCAGCGCGGGACTAGCGGGGAGCTACGAGCAGTACTTC
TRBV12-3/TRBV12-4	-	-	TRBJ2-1	CASTPKTSVGFYNEQFF	TGTGCCAGCACCCCAAAGACGTCTGTGGGGTTCTACAATGAGCAGTTCTTC
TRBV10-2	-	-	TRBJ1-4	CASSERERGKLFF	TGCGCCAGCAGTGAAAGGGAAAGAGGAAAACTGTTTTTT
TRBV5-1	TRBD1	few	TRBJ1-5	CASSLAPQGANQPQHF	TGCGCCAGCAGCTTGGCCCCCCAGGGGGCCAATCAGCCCCAGCATTTT
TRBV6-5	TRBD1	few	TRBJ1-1	CASSTQGMNTEAFF	TGTGCCAGCAGTACACAGGGGATGAACACTGAAGCTTTCTTT
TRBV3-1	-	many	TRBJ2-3	CASSQDSTDTQYF	TGTGCCAGCAGCCAAGATAGCACAGATACGCAGTATTTT
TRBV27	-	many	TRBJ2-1	CASSSSFINEQFF	TGTGCCAGCAGTTCCTCCTTTATCAATGAGCAGTTCTTC
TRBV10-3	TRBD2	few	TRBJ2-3	CATLGTSGATDTQYF	TGTGCCACCCTGGGCACTAGCGGGGCCACAGATACGCAGTATTTT
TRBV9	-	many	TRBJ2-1	CASSVQEYNEQFF	TGTGCCAGCAGCGTTCAAGAGTACAATGAGCAGTTCTTC
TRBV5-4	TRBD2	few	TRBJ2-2	CASRVAGSNTGELFF	TGTGCCAGCAGGGTAGCGGGTTCGAACACCGGGGAGCTGTTTTTT
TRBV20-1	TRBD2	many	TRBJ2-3	CSGFAGAPSTDTQYF	TGCAGTGGGTTCGCGGGAGCCCCCAGCACAGATACGCAGTATTTT
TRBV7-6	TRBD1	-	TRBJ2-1	CASSRIWDRVYNEQFF	TGTGCCAGCAGCCGAATTTGGGACAGGGTCTACAATGAGCAGTTCTTC